These T cell receptor beta chains were read from a single sample in a study of CD8 T cells in ankylosing spondylitis. In TCRdb, the 5' RACE reads were re-called with MiXCR into one record per CDR3 protein. The profile shows 150,000 to 200,000 distinct CDR3 sequences, about 17% of them singletons. Material: blood, either unsorted or a sorted T cell fraction (not recorded which). Receptors were obtained from a male donor with ankylosing spondylitis or in good health (not recorded which). Each CDR3 is given with its conserved first and last residue. D genes are given only for firm matches. Rows may omit the clone size; those that give it use once, few, many or a size class.

CDR3 DNA: TGCGCCAGCAGCGTCCGTCGGGCCGAGGGCACTGAAGCTTTCTTT
CDR3 protein: CASSVRRAEGTEAFF
D gene: .
J gene: TRBJ1-1
V gene: TRBV5-1
clone size: many

CDR3 DNA: TGTGCCAGCAGCGGGTACAGCTACGAGCAGTACTTC
CDR3 protein: CASSGYSYEQYF
D gene: .
J gene: TRBJ2-7
V gene: TRBV5-5
clone size: few

CDR3 DNA: TGTGCCAGCAGTCCTCTGGACAGTCACACCGGGGAGCTGTTTTTT
CDR3 protein: CASSPLDSHTGELFF
D gene: .
J gene: TRBJ2-2
V gene: TRBV27
clone size: many

CDR3 DNA: TGTGCCAGCAGCCAAGTATCGGGGGGCTACACCTTC
CDR3 protein: CASSQVSGGYTF
D gene: .
J gene: TRBJ1-2
V gene: TRBV3-1
clone size: many

CDR3 DNA: TGTGCCAGTACTATTGGAGGGGCGAACATTCAGTACTTC
CDR3 protein: CASTIGGANIQYF
D gene: .
J gene: TRBJ2-4
V gene: TRBV19
clone size: .

CDR3 DNA: TGTGCCAGCAGCCAACGTTGGGAAGATACTGAAGCTTTCTTT
CDR3 protein: CASSQRWEDTEAFF
D gene: .
J gene: TRBJ1-1
V gene: TRBV3-1
clone size: once

CDR3 DNA: TGTGCCAGCAGTCGAGGGGGGAATCAGCCCCAGCATTTT
CDR3 protein: CASSRGGNQPQHF
D gene: .
J gene: TRBJ1-5
V gene: TRBV6-1
clone size: .

CDR3 DNA: TGCGCCAGCAGCAAGGGACAGGCCAACACCGGGGAGCTGTTTTTT
CDR3 protein: CASSKGQANTGELFF
D gene: TRBD1
J gene: TRBJ2-2
V gene: TRBV5-1
clone size: many

CDR3 DNA: TGTGCCAGCAGCTTAGTGACTAGCGGGAGTGGCGAGCAGTTCTTC
CDR3 protein: CASSLVTSGSGEQFF
D gene: TRBD2
J gene: TRBJ2-1
V gene: TRBV7-2
clone size: .

CDR3 DNA: TGTGCCAGCAGCCATCGACTAGCGGGAGACAATGAGCAGTTCTTC
CDR3 protein: CASSHRLAGDNEQFF
D gene: TRBD2
J gene: TRBJ2-1
V gene: TRBV7-3
clone size: .

CDR3 DNA: TGTGCCAGCAGTTTTGGGGCAAACTATGGCTACACCTTC
CDR3 protein: CASSFGANYGYTF
D gene: .
J gene: TRBJ1-2
V gene: TRBV27
clone size: many

CDR3 DNA: TGTGCCAGCAGTAAGAGGGGGTCCCCCCCGAGCGATGAGCAGTTCTTC
CDR3 protein: CASSKRGSPPSDEQFF
D gene: .
J gene: TRBJ2-1
V gene: TRBV2
clone size: .

CDR3 DNA: TGTGCCATCAGAGCGGGTCGGGCGAGCGAGCAGTACTTC
CDR3 protein: CAIRAGRASEQYF
D gene: .
J gene: TRBJ2-7
V gene: TRBV10-3
clone size: many

CDR3 DNA: TGTGCCAGCAGTATACTAGCGGGAGTTAACGGGGAGCTGTTTTTT
CDR3 protein: CASSILAGVNGELFF
D gene: TRBD2
J gene: TRBJ2-2
V gene: TRBV28
clone size: many

CDR3 DNA: TGTGCCAGCAGTGACCGGACTAGCGGGATTGATGAGCAGTACTTC
CDR3 protein: CASSDRTSGIDEQYF
D gene: TRBD2
J gene: TRBJ2-7
V gene: TRBV6-1
clone size: .

CDR3 DNA: TGTGCCAGCAGCTCGTGGGCGGGGGGGCCCACAGATACGCAGTATTTT
CDR3 protein: CASSSWAGGPTDTQYF
D gene: TRBD2
J gene: TRBJ2-3
V gene: TRBV7-2
clone size: .

CDR3 DNA: TGCGCCAGCAGCCCCAGGGGGCGCGGCACTGAAGCTTTCTTT
CDR3 protein: CASSPRGRGTEAFF
D gene: TRBD1
J gene: TRBJ1-1
V gene: TRBV5-1
clone size: many

CDR3 DNA: TGTGCCACCAGTGATTTGGCCCTCCCAGGGGGCGTCGGGGAGCTGTTTTTT
CDR3 protein: CATSDLALPGGVGELFF
D gene: TRBD1
J gene: TRBJ2-2
V gene: TRBV24-1
clone size: many

CDR3 DNA: TGCGCCAGCAGCCAAGGACAGGAGTGGGATGGCTGCACCTTC
CDR3 protein: CASSQGQEWDGCTF
D gene: TRBD1
J gene: TRBJ1-2
V gene: TRBV5-1
clone size: many

CDR3 DNA: TGTGCCAGCAGCCTGGGACTAGCGGGAGTTCGGCAGTTCTTC
CDR3 protein: CASSLGLAGVRQFF
D gene: TRBD2
J gene: TRBJ2-1
V gene: TRBV14
clone size: .

CDR3 DNA: TGTGCCAGTAGTATAGGGCAGGAATACAATGAGCAGTTCTTC
CDR3 protein: CASSIGQEYNEQFF
D gene: .
J gene: TRBJ2-1
V gene: TRBV19
clone size: .

CDR3 DNA: TGTGCTAGTGGTTCGATGACACCGAACACTGAAGCTTTCTTT
CDR3 protein: CASGSMTPNTEAFF
D gene: .
J gene: TRBJ1-1
V gene: TRBV12-5
clone size: many